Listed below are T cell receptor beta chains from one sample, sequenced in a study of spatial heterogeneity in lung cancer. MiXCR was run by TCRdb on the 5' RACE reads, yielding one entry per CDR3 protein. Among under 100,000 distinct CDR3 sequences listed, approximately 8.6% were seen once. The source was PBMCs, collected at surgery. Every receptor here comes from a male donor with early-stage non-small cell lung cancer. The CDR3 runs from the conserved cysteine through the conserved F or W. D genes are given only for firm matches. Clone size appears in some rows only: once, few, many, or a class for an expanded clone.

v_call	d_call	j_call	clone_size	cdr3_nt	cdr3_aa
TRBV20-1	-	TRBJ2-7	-	TGCAGTGCTCAGATGACCTCCTACGAGCAGTACTTC	CSAQMTSYEQYF
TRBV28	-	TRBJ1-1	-	TGTGCCAGCAGCCCCCCCGGGGTATGGGTGAACACTGAAGCTTTCTTT	CASSPPGVWVNTEAFF
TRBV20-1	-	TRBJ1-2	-	TGCAGTGCTAGAGATCGGGCAGGGGCCGCTTATGGCTACACCTTC	CSARDRAGAAYGYTF
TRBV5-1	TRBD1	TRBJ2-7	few	TGCGCCAGCAGCTTGGGGGACAGGAACTACGAGCAGTACTTC	CASSLGDRNYEQYF
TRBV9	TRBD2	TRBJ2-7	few	TGTGCCAGCAGCGGGACTAGCGGGAGGCCCTACGAGCAGTACTTC	CASSGTSGRPYEQYF
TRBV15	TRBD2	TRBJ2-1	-	TGTGCCACCAGCAGTTATAGCGGGGGGGCCTACAATGAGCAGTTCTTC	CATSSYSGGAYNEQFF
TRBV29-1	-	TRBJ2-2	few	TGCAGCGTTGACAGGGGTTCCGGGGAGCTGTTTTTT	CSVDRGSGELFF
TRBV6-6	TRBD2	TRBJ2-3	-	TGTGCCAGCACCATCGGTCTAGCGGGGGGGCCCTTGGGAGATACGCAGTATTTT	CASTIGLAGGPLGDTQYF
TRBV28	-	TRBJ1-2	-	TGTGCCAGCAGTTCCCAGAGTTATGGCTACACCTTC	CASSSQSYGYTF
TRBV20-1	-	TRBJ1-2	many	TGCAGTGCTAGAGATCCGTCAGAGAGGAACTATGGCTACACCTTC	CSARDPSERNYGYTF
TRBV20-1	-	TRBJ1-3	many	TGCAGTGCTAGAGATCCCCGGGCGGGTGAGAACACCATATATTTT	CSARDPRAGENTIYF
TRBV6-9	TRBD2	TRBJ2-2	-	TGTGCCAGCAGTAGGGGCTGGCGGGAGACCGACACCGGGGAGCTGTTTTTT	CASSRGWRETDTGELFF
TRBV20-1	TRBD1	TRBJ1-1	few	TGCAGTGCCCCTCGCCCGGGACAGCCTGAAGCTTTCTTT	CSAPRPGQPEAFF
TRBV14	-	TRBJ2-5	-	TGTGCCAGCAGCCAGCAACGCCAAGAGACCCAGTACTTC	CASSQQRQETQYF
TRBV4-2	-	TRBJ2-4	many	TGTGCCAGCAGCCAAGAATCAGGGGTCAAAAACATTCAGTACTTC	CASSQESGVKNIQYF
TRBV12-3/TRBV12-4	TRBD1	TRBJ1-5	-	TGTGCCAGCAGCGCCACAGGGGTTCGGCAGCCCCAGCATTTT	CASSATGVRQPQHF
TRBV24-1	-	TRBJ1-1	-	TGTGCCACCAGCCCCTTGGGGGAGGGGGGAAACACTGAAGCTTTCTTT	CATSPLGEGGNTEAFF
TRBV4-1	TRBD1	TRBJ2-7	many	TGCGCCAGCAGCCCCGCGACAGGGTACGAGCAGTACTTC	CASSPATGYEQYF
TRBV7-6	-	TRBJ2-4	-	TGTGCCAGCAGCTCCAGCCACCCCTCTGGAATTCAGTACTTC	CASSSSHPSGIQYF
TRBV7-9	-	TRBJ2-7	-	TGTGCCAGCAGCCCCTGGGATATCTACGAGCAGTACTTC	CASSPWDIYEQYF
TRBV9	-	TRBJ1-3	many	TGTGCCAGCAGCGGTGGGACCGCGTCTGGAAACACCATATATTTT	CASSGGTASGNTIYF
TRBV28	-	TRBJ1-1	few	TGTGCCAGCAGTCCATTCGCGAACACTGAAGCTTTCTTT	CASSPFANTEAFF
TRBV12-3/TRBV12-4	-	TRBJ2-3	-	TGTGCCAGCAGCCTAGAGGCATCGGCAGATACGCAGTATTTT	CASSLEASADTQYF
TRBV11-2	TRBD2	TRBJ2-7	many	TGTGCCAGCAGTCATAGACCCCCCGGGCGGGGGGGTAGCTCCTACGAGCAGTACTTC	CASSHRPPGRGGSSYEQYF
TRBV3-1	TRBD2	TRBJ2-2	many	TGTGCCAGCAGCCGACAACTAGCGGGACTAACCGGGGAGCTGTTTTTT	CASSRQLAGLTGELFF
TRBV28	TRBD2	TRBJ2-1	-	TGTGCCAGCACCGCGGTAGGACTAGCGGGAGGATGGGAGCAGTTCTTC	CASTAVGLAGGWEQFF
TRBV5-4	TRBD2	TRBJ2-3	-	TGTGCCAGCAGCTTGGCCAGCTCCGGGGGGGGGAGCACAGATACGCAGTATTTT	CASSLASSGGGSTDTQYF
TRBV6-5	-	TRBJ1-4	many	TGTGCCACCGGGACGGCAGGGGAAAAACTGTTTTTT	CATGTAGEKLFF
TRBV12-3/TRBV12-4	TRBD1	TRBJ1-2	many	TGTGCCAGCAGGCATTCCGGGACAGGGAATGGCTACACCTTC	CASRHSGTGNGYTF
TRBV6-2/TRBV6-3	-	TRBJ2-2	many	TGTGCCAGCATCCTGGACCCGAGAGGGGAGCTGTTTTTT	CASILDPRGELFF
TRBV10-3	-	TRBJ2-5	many	TGTGCCATCAGTGTAGGGGGAGGAGAGACCCAGTACTTC	CAISVGGGETQYF
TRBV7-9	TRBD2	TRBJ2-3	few	TGTGCCAGCAGCCCGATTGGGATAGCGGGAGTTACAGATACGCAGTATTTT	CASSPIGIAGVTDTQYF
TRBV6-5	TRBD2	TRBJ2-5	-	TGTGCCAGCAGTTCATTAGCGGGGGGCGAGACCCAGTACTTC	CASSSLAGGETQYF
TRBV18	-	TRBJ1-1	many	TGTGCCAGCTCACCACAGGGAGGGAACACTGAAGCTTTCTTT	CASSPQGGNTEAFF
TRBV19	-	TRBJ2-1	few	TGTGCCAGTAGTATAGTGAGCCACAATGAGCAGTTCTTC	CASSIVSHNEQFF
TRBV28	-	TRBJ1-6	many	TGTGCCAGCAGTTCCCAACAGGGTCCCAGGGATTCACCCCTCCACTTT	CASSSQQGPRDSPLHF
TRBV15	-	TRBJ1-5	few	TGTGCCACCAGCATTTCAGTCTATCAGCCCCAGCATTTT	CATSISVYQPQHF
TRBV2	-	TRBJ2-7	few	TGTGCCAGCAGTGATAGCTATGGACAGTTACCCTCCTACGAGCAGTACTTC	CASSDSYGQLPSYEQYF
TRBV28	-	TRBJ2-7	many	TGTGCCAGCAGAGATCAATTAAGCTCCTACGAGCAGTACTTC	CASRDQLSSYEQYF
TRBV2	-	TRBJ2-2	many	TGTGCCAGCAGTATGGACGTGGGCCGGACCGGGGAGCTGTTTTTT	CASSMDVGRTGELFF
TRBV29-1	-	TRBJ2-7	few	TGCAGCGTTGAAGGGACCAGCCCGCAAACGTTTAACGAGCAGTACTTC	CSVEGTSPQTFNEQYF
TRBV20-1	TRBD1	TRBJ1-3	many	TGCAGTGCTAGAGGGCGGGACAGCTTCGGCACCATATATTTT	CSARGRDSFGTIYF
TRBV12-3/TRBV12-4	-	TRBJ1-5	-	TGTGCCAGCAGTTTAAACAGGGATCAGCCCCAGCATTTT	CASSLNRDQPQHF
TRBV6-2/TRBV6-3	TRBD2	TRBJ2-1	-	TGTGCCAGCAGTAAACAGGGACTAGGCTACAATGAGCAGTTCTTC	CASSKQGLGYNEQFF
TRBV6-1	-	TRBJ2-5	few	TGTGCCAGCGGGGTCCTGGAGAGAGAGACCCAGTACTTC	CASGVLERETQYF
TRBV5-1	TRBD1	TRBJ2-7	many	TGCGCCAGCAGCTTGGATGCGGGACAGGCCTACGAGCAGTACTTC	CASSLDAGQAYEQYF
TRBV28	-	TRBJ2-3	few	TGTGCCAGCAAAAAGTGGGGGGCAGATACGCAGTATTTT	CASKKWGADTQYF
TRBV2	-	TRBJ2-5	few	TGTGCCAGCAGCCCCAGGGTTGAGACCCAGTACTTC	CASSPRVETQYF
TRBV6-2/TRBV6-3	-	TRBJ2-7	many	TGTGCCAGCAGTCCCCGACAGGACGAGCAGTACTTC	CASSPRQDEQYF
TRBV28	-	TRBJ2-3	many	TGTGCCAGCAGTGTAGGGGGGGCAGATACGCAGTATTTT	CASSVGGADTQYF
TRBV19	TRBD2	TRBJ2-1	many	TGTGCCAGTAGCCGACTAGCGGGAGTATCCGATGAGCAGTTCTTC	CASSRLAGVSDEQFF
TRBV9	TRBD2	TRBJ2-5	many	TGTGCCAGCACCCGGGGGAGGGAAGAGACCCAGTACTTC	CASTRGREETQYF
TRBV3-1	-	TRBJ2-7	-	TGTGCCAGCAGCCAATCCAGGGGACGACACGAGCAGTACTTC	CASSQSRGRHEQYF
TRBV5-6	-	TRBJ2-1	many	TGTGCCAGCAGCTTCGTCTACAATGAGCAGTTCTTC	CASSFVYNEQFF